This T cell receptor (beta chain) derives from a study of control samples from healthy donors and cancer patients. Sequencing was performed with immunoSEQ multiplex PCR; in TCRdb, only in-frame clones are kept and a portion is missing. Among about 120,000 clones listed, about nine tenths were seen once. CDR1 and CDR2 (germline): SGDLS, YYNGEE. The CDR3 extends over 15 amino acids. V dropped 4 bases and J dropped 6; count of bases not matched to a gene: 7. The sequenced material came from blood. The clonotype comes from a man in his forties in good health. The gene calls are TRBV9 and TRBJ1-4, with 9 bases fitting TRBD1. The chain's CDR3 is CASSPRGDRDEKLFF. CDR3 bases: TGTGCCAGCAGCCCGCGGGGGGACAGGGATGAAAAACTGTTTTTT. Together with reference TRBV9 and TRBJ1-4, the CDR3 gives the full variable domain: DSGVTQTPKHLITATGQRVTLRCSPRSGDLSVYWYQQSLDQGLQFLIQYYNGEERAKGNILERFSAQQFPDLHSELNLSSLELGDSALYFCASSPRGDRDEKLFFGSGTQLSVL.